This TCR beta chain was observed in a study of T cells in Graves' hyperthyroidism and ophthalmopathy. After removal of 0 bases from V and 8 bases from J, the junction contained 8 bases not matched to a gene. The germline CDR1 and CDR2 sequences are MNHEY and SVGEGT. This CDR3 is 17 amino acids long. This clonotype was recorded many times. Amplification of TCR beta CDR3 regions was performed using RNA transcripts as template. RT-PCR in the first round (using the HTBI primer set) targeted the TCR CDR3. TCRdb reprocessed the multiplex PCR reads with MiXCR, giving one entry per CDR3 protein. The table includes about 580,000 distinct CDR3 sequences, around 13% detected once.

The chain combines TRBV6-2 or TRBV6-3 with TRBJ2-1; 12 bases agree with TRBD2. Input material: blood. The clonotype comes from a woman in her thirties with Graves' hyperthyroidism that later progressed to Graves' ophthalmopathy. CDR3 nucleotides: TGTGCCAGCAGTTACTCGGCACTAGCGGGAGGTTTCGATGAGCAGTTCTTC. Its protein is CASSYSALAGGFDEQFF.